This TCR beta chain was identified during a study of breast tumors, draining lymph nodes, adjacent tissues. Points from the study as a whole: Luminal-like breast cancer showed significantly greater tumor-nontumor repertoire similarity than basal-like breast cancer did. Tumors had less TCR diversity than lymph nodes, more than nontumor tissue. Tumor T cell lymph node origin was a supported hypothesis, not proven. Data fit most tumor T cells coming from lymph node, expanding in tumor.

This clonotype was seen at least ten times. Its target is not known. TCRdb ran MiXCR on the multiplex PCR reads and lists one entry per CDR3 protein. Here the sample spans more than 50,000 distinct CDR3 sequences, around 43% being singletons. The sequencing sample was made of breast tumor tissue. This TCR derives from a female donor with breast cancer. Some clones in this sample may be carry-over from other donors' samples.

The CDR3 is CASSSRQNHYGYTF. The CDR3 nucleotides read TGTGCCAGCTCATCACGACAGAACCACTATGGCTACACCTTC. V gene TRBV18 combines with J gene TRBJ1-2; a weak D match, TRBD1 (5 bases). Trimming pared 5 bases from V and 3 bases from J, leaving 13 bases between. This CDR3 is 14 amino acids long. In germline, CDR1 is KGHSH, CDR2 LQKENI.